The 11 T cell receptor beta chains below come from one sample, sequenced in a study of blood T cell repertoires in COVID-19. The method was immunoSEQ multiplex PCR; TCRdb's version includes in-frame clones alone and lacks a portion of them. The sample has some 15,000 clones; about 78% are singletons. The sequenced sample was peripheral blood. Receptors originate from a human donor in a cohort sampled during active COVID-19.

This clone was counted between two and nine times. At the DNA level, this CDR3 is encoded by other sequences in the same sample as well. This chain links TRBV27 with TRBJ2-7; D gene uncertain. Trimming shortened V by 4 bases and J by 3 bases, and 4 bases separated the two germline ends. The CDR3 sequence is 11 residues long. The germline CDR1 and CDR2 sequences are MNHEY and SMNVEV (reference sequence). The CDR3 is CASSSLYEQYF. The CDR3 nucleotides read TGTGCCAGCAGTTCACTCTACGAGCAGTACTTC.

This clone was recorded only once. The rearrangement joins TRBV6-5 to TRBJ1-1; TRBD1 aligns across 7 bases. The CDR3 is made up of 15 amino acids. Trimming cost V 5 bases and J 8 bases; bases outside gene matches: 14. Germline V gives CDR1 MNHEY, CDR2 SVGAGI. CDR3 region: CASSPADRIYWEAFF. In nucleotides, the CDR3 is TGTGCCAGCAGTCCGGCGGACAGGATCTATTGGGAAGCTTTCTTT.

The chain has TRBV5-6 and TRBJ1-5; a weak D match, TRBD1 (5 bases). V was shortened by 4 bases and J by 5 bases, with 19 bases between the two germline ends. CDR3 length: 16 residues. Germline V gene sequence: CDR1 SGHDT, CDR2 YYEEEE. The CDR3 coding sequence is TGTGCCAGCAGCGCCCGATCGGGGGTAATTGATCAGCCCCAGCATTTT. It codes for CASSARSGVIDQPQHF.

The chain recombines TRBV5-1 with TRBJ2-3; 7 bases map to TRBD1. The germline CDR1 and CDR2 sequences are SGHRS and YFSETQ. V dropped 5 bases and J dropped 0; count of bases not matched to a gene: 6. The CDR3 totals 15 residues. CDR3 DNA: TGCGCCAGCAGTAAAACGGGACAGAGCACAGATACGCAGTATTTT. Its protein product is CASSKTGQSTDTQYF. The full variable domain, in which reference TRBV5-1 and TRBJ2-3 provide the parts outside the CDR3, is KAGVTQTPRYLIKTRGQQVTLSCSPISGHRSVSWYQQTPGQGLQFLFEYFSETQRNKGNFPGRFSGRQFSNSRSEMNVSTLELGDSALYLCASSKTGQSTDTQYFGPGTRLTVL.

The chain carries TRBV29-1 and TRBJ1-2; 7 bases line up with TRBD1. The V gene's germline CDR1 is SQVTM and CDR2 ANQGSEA. J lost 4 bases, V lost 6 bases, and 14 bases had no gene match. This CDR3 spans 15 amino acids. The CDR3 region is CSVKYTGDGGYGYTF. The DNA of the CDR3 is TGCAGCGTGAAATATACAGGGGACGGTGGCTATGGCTACACCTTC. Variable domain in full (rest from reference TRBV29-1 and TRBJ1-2): SAVISQKPSRDICQRGTSLTIQCQVDSQVTMMFWYRQQPGQSLTLIATANQGSEATYESGFVIDKFPISRPNLTFSTLTVSNMSPEDSSIYLCSVKYTGDGGYGYTFGSGTRLTVV.

V gene TRBV27 combines with J gene TRBJ2-6; D is undetermined. Germline V gene data show CDR1 as MNHEY and CDR2 as SMNVEV (reference sequence). V lost 8 bases and J 0 bases, leaving 5 bases between the germline ends. The CDR3 is 13 residues long. CDR3 region: CASLLSGANVLTF. Here the CDR3 DNA reads TGTGCCAGCCTTCTCTCTGGGGCCAACGTCCTGACTTTC.

This clone was seen once. CDR3 protein: CASSAGQTYNEQFF. In nucleotides, the CDR3 is TGTGCCAGCAGTGCGGGACAGACATACAATGAGCAGTTCTTC. This rearrangement joins TRBV2 to TRBJ2-1; 7 bases agree with TRBD1. The V segment lost 4 bases and the J segment 4 bases; nucleotides outside the gene matches: 4. This CDR3 region has 14 residues. Germline values: CDR1 SNHLY, CDR2 FYNNEI.

This clone was seen more than once but under ten times. CDR3 amino acids: CASSPLWTALSSGNTIYF. The CDR3 DNA is TGTGCCAGCAGTCCTTTATGGACAGCCCTGAGCTCTGGAAACACCATATATTTT. The chain links TRBV2 to TRBJ1-3; D may be TRBD1 (6 bases). Germline CDR1 reads SNHLY; CDR2 reads FYNNEI. The V and J ends lost 5 bases and 0 bases respectively, with 20 bases between them. CDR3 length: 18 amino acids.

The V gene is TRBV2, the J gene TRBJ2-7; possible D gene TRBD1, 6 bases. The V gene's germline CDR1 is SNHLY and CDR2 FYNNEI. The CDR3 extends over 14 amino acids. The ends were cut back, 6 bases at V and 3 bases at J, with 15 bases in the middle. CDR3 nucleotide sequence: TGTGCCAGCAGCCCACGACAGGAGCTCTACGAGCAGTACTTC. It specifies CASSPRQELYEQYF.

This chain links TRBV30 with TRBJ1-5; D ambiguous. The CDR3 contains 12 residues. Per germline, CDR1 GTSNPN and CDR2 SVGIG (reference sequence). Trimming removed 5 bases from V and 4 bases from J, with 9 bases in between. CDR3 in amino acids: CAWGGPNQPQHF. CDR3 DNA sequence: TGTGCCTGGGGAGGTCCAAATCAGCCCCAGCATTTT.

This rearrangement joins TRBV6-5 to TRBJ2-7; 8 nucleotides match TRBD2. Trimming at V came to 0 bases and at J to 3 bases, leaving 4 bases not matched to a gene. CDR1 and CDR2 (germline): MNHEY, SVGAGI. The CDR3 contains 15 residues. In DNA form, the CDR3 reads TGTGCCAGCAGTTACTCAGGTAGCGGGATCTACGAGCAGTACTTC. This gives the protein CASSYSGSGIYEQYF.